The text below deals with one TCR beta chain. Its specific antigen is unknown. No much larger clone exists at a distance of one base, and base qualities are not known. The cohort was made up of several hundred healthy bone marrow donors. All cohort members were sampled while nominally healthy, although unrecorded immune exposures were likely present. The donor tested CMV seronegative, placing the donor among the approximately 400 seronegative members of the cohort. A peripheral blood sample was provided by each donor, and peripheral blood mononuclear cells were used for TCR beta sequencing. The Qiagen DNeasy Blood Extraction Kit was used to extract genomic DNA from the blood cell samples. Receptor amplification or capture employed the immunoSEQ multiplex PCR assay. For the multiplex PCR, a mixture combining 60 forward primers for TCR Vbeta segments and 13 reverse primers for TCR Jbeta segments was used. A multiplex PCR assay on genomic DNA amplified the CDR3 region of rearranged TCR beta genes. Amplified TCR beta libraries were sequenced as 87-base-pair reads on the Illumina HiSeq System. The source study handled its data this way. A later analysis counted about 80 million unique TCR beta chains across the 640 or so repertoires, and 9 million to 14 million of these chains were shared by at least two donors. Raw reads were error-corrected and collapsed into unique sequences by a nearest-neighbor algorithm in which closely related sequences were merged to remove PCR and sequencing errors. CDR3 sequences were aligned to IMGT reference sequences to assign V, D and J gene segments. For a sequence to be retained, at least a six-nucleotide match to both a V gene segment and a J gene segment was required. Rearrangements were classified as productive when the CDR3 lacked stop codons and remained in frame with V and J, and all other rearrangements were classified as non-productive. CDR3 was defined according to IMGT convention as the region running from the second conserved V-encoded cysteine to the conserved J-encoded phenylalanine. The earlier analysis of some 550 of the donors excluded any sequence lacking an unambiguous match to a single V gene segment. In an earlier analysis of 450 to 700 of the donors, V segments were called functional above 56.7% productive rearrangements and were called segregating when the between-donor standard deviation exceeded 5%. A statistical classification framework was built for diagnosing cytomegalovirus status from the catalog of TCR beta chain sequences. In a later analysis, TCR nucleotide sequences were compared against IMGT/GENE-DB human TR gene sequences so that V and J genes could be assigned. The TCRdist pipeline was used in a later analysis to assign CDR3 sequences and most-parsimonious VDJ recombination scenarios. In a later analysis, every TCR beta chain was defined by the combination of its CDR3 amino acid sequence and its V-gene family, and reads without a unique V-gene family were dropped. As a way to deal with suspected cross-contamination and a sequencing artifact, a later analysis dropped roughly 600 nucleotide sequences that were highly shared and had low generation probability. For each public chain, a later analysis derived a clonal expansion index from normalized ranks of inferred template counts within each repertoire. In a later analysis, generation probabilities were computed using a VDJ recombination model fitted to out-of-frame rearrangements, and the results were checked against IGoR. In a later analysis, TCR-TCR, TCR-HLA and TCR-CMV co-occurrence was scored with hypergeometric tests, and a repertoire-size bias correction was applied to TCR pairs. A later analysis estimated false discovery rates by permuting HLA or CMV assignments 20 times. A later analysis grouped co-occurring TCRs with DBSCAN, adding TCRdist sequence similarity when clustering within HLA-allele-positive subsets. Repertoires with fewer than 30,000 or more than 120,000 public chains, plus five repertoires with anomalous nucleotide sharing, were excluded from co-occurrence clustering. The source is immuneACCESS, and TCRdb retained only in-frame sequences with V and J called. Part of the clones is not carried over; for the studies checked, unresolved V genes explain less than half of this, and the remainder is unexplained. V and J calls and clone size are as listed in that table; D and trimming were resolved from the DNA. The sample includes roughly 230,000 clones, with around 80% observed a single time. The biggest ten clones account for approximately 0.47% of the sample.

This entry belongs to a study of cytomegalovirus exposure and HLA in healthy donors (dated by TCRdb to the late 2010s). Study-level background: An earlier analysis of 550 to 700 of the donors reported about 290 Gb of sequence data and around 120 million unique TCR beta sequences from some 180 million T cells. Approximately 330 gigabases of sequencing data and about 92 million unique TCR sequences made up an early release that covered some 640 HLA-typed donors. In an earlier analysis of several hundred of the donors, high-throughput TCR beta sequencing was used to judge whether each TCR beta V gene segment behaved as functional or pseudogenic. Genome-wide SNP genotypes for about three fifths of the 666 donors were used in a later genetic analysis, which treated that subset as a discovery cohort. All discovery cohort repertoires had been generated on a single sequencing platform. The study used immunosequencing to profile the T cell repertoires of around 600 subjects and linked those repertoires to cytomegalovirus serostatus. Several DR-DQ haplotypes were treated as single units for association and clustering because of strong linkage in the cohort. Along with the approximately 670-subject first cohort, a separate validation cohort of over a hundred different subjects was used. The study aimed to test whether signatures of past pathogen exposure could be identified by cataloging public T cell receptors. Of the 300 to 450 genotyped donors, less than 85% were placed in the genetic ancestry cluster associated with self-reported Caucasian donors. Across under 500 genotyped donors of the cohort, an average of about 250,000 unique TCR beta nucleotide sequences per donor were sequenced, and 15% to 20% of those sequences were non-productive. To predict cytomegalovirus infection status, the study brought together high-throughput TCR immunosequencing, statistical association of individual TCRs with disease status, and machine learning. In the later analysis, no new phenotypic data were used to find candidate immune exposures; instead, reliance was placed on TCR beta sequences and their occurrence across donors. HLA typing included class I and class II loci at four-digit resolution. A later analysis re-examined previously published TCR beta repertoires from just over 650 donors and added high-resolution HLA genotyping to investigate patterns of TCR occurrence. Donor age, sex, ethnicity and CMV serostatus were compiled together with the repertoire data. Typing coverage differed by locus: A, B, C, DRB1 and DQB1 were typed in roughly 629-640 donors, DQA1 in roughly 510, DPA1 in 600 to 610, and DPB1 in 400 to 490. The paper as a whole reports these results and caveats: According to a later genetic analysis, donors in an Asian-associated ancestry cluster had fewer N-insertions in productive TCRs than the approximately 610-donor mean. In an earlier analysis of 587 of the donors, most TCR beta V segments appeared in productive rearrangements about 90% or about 30% of the time, broadly matching IMGT annotations. The study listed over 150 TCR beta chains as associated with cytomegalovirus. In a later analysis, the rate of TCR association differed among HLA loci, with DRB1 alleles having the most associated TCRs and HLA-C alleles having the fewest. In a later analysis, most CMV-associated TCR beta chains were found to appear HLA-restricted, with HLA associations seemingly driven largely by CMV exposure. In a later analysis, around 17,000 TCR beta sequences were associated with specific HLA alleles at a false discovery rate of 0.05. While some public TCRs were present in many individuals, most TCR sequences turned up only very rarely across donors. A cluster of highly shared sequence variants was judged likely to represent a technical artifact of the sequencing pipeline. In vitro tests confirmed that a few of the cytomegalovirus-associated TCR beta chains recognize cytomegalovirus antigens. It was suggested by the authors that the approach could potentially be generalized to other disease states and immunological phenotypes. The only immune exposure information available for the cohort was CMV serostatus. An association between a missense DCLRE1C variant and V-gene and J-gene trimming of TCR beta chains was found in a later genetic analysis and replicated in an independent cohort. This cohort had only TCR beta chains sequenced, and the lack of alpha or paired-chain data limited which features could be detected. Because counts were too low, fewer than 20 rarely observed V segments, including chromosome 9 orphons, were excluded from the earlier analysis of around 640 of the donors. In both the original and validation cohorts, the classifier was reported to diagnose cytomegalovirus status with high specificity and sensitivity. Several of the top co-occurrence clusters appeared to be linked to parvovirus B19, influenza, CMV and Epstein-Barr virus, according to a later analysis. A further reported finding was that TCR beta sequences accurately predicted the HLA-A and HLA-B alleles for most subjects in the first cohort. The 87-base-pair reads could not distinguish some IMGT-functional V segments, including TRBV6-2 and TRBV6-3, so those segments were excluded. Strong co-occurrence of HLA alleles, especially DR and DQ, made assigning TCR associations to individual alleles difficult. In a later analysis, HLA-associated TCR beta chains showed more clonal expansion and lower generation probabilities than non-associated chains that were equally common. Because HLA typing was missing for some donors at each locus, association tests included only the typed subset. Presence/absence analyses assumed roughly uniform sequencing depth across donors, an assumption that may not hold. Linkage disequilibrium might explain the correlated functional status among segregating V segments, but an unknown experimental factor could not be ruled out.

Taken from cysteine to phenylalanine, the CDR3 has 12 residues. Just CDR3 DNA is preserved here, 36 bases in frame from base 1. CDR1 SGHDT and CDR2 YYEEEE were looked up in the germline V gene. V is pared back by 4 bases and J by 5 bases, with 9 bases lying between the germline termini. This chain joins TRBV5-6 to TRBJ1-2; no D gene can be assigned with confidence. The source of this sequence is a boy aged 5-17 years in good health and CMV-seronegative. Material for sequencing was PBMCs. The encoded CDR3 is CASSTGPYGYTF. The bases are TGTGCCAGCAGCACGGGTCCATATGGCTACACCTTC.